The clone carrying this T cell receptor beta chain has only a few counts. No antigen is known for it. The junction differs from germline at one of its ends, possibly a read error. This entry is derived from a study of naive and memory T cell subsets. The V gene's germline CDR1 is MGHDK and CDR2 SYGVNS. The CDR3 runs 12 residues. An equimolar mix of two oligonucleotides served as the beta constant-region primer for TRBC1 and TRBC2. Nested alpha and beta constant-region primers with the SP2 primer drove four PCR rounds on ligated cDNA. TCRdb itself ran the UMI-ligation and nested PCR reads through MiXCR, one entry per CDR3 protein. Here the sample spans around 160,000 distinct CDR3 sequences, 22% being singletons. Cells stained for CD3, CD4, CD8, CD45RA and CD27 were sorted into four subsets. Points from the study as a whole: Over 85% of naive TCR sequences appeared only once, unlike memory subsets. Expression changes during T cell differentiation may affect RNA-based TCR counts. Possibly reflecting memory cells re-expressing CD45RA, a few larger clonotypes occurred in naive repertoires, especially CD8. In CD4 and CD8 cells, diversity dropped from naive through EMRA.

This receptor was taken from a human donor in good health. The sequenced sample consisted of naive CD4+ T cells from blood. This chain uses TRBV25-1 with TRBJ2-1, with 8 bases identical to TRBD2. The CDR3 DNA follows: TGCGGAAGCGGGAGCTCCTACAATGAGCAGTTCTTC. This sequence encodes CGSGSSYNEQFF. The complete variable domain, with remaining parts taken from reference TRBV25-1 and TRBJ2-1, reads EADIYQTPRYLVIGTGKKITLECSQTMGHDKMYWYQQDPGMELHLIHYSYGVNSTEKGDLSSESTVSRIRTEHFPLTLESARPSHTSQYLCGSGSSYNEQFFGPGTRLTVL.